Below are 21 T cell receptor beta chains sequenced from a single sample in a study of T cell repertoires in cytomegalovirus infection. TCRdb analysed the reads with MiXCR anew, one entry per CDR3 protein. The sample yields some 700,000 distinct CDR3 sequences, roughly 36% seen once. Specimen: PBMCs. These receptors were obtained from a human donor in good health (CMV status not recorded). Some clones in this sample may be carry-over from other donors' samples.

This clonotype has a handful of counts. The chain carries TRBV12-3 or TRBV12-4 and TRBJ2-3; D may be TRBD2 (7 bases). V lost 3 bases and J 0 bases, leaving 16 bases between the germline ends. This CDR3 has 17 amino acids. CDR3 sequence reads: CASSLLVAGASTDTQYF. DNA of the CDR3: TGTGCCAGCAGTTTGTTGGTGGCGGGGGCCAGCACAGATACGCAGTATTTT.

This chain uses TRBV12-3 or TRBV12-4 with TRBJ1-6; a possible D gene is TRBD1 (6 bases). Trimming shortened V by 11 bases and J by 6 bases, and 14 bases separated the two germline ends. This CDR3 is built from 13 residues. The CDR3 reads CARTGGSNSPLHF. CDR3 sequence (DNA): TGTGCCCGCACTGGGGGCAGTAATTCACCCCTCCACTTT.

The chain employs TRBV10-3 and TRBJ1-2; maybe TRBD1 (5 bases). The V end lost 2 bases, the J end lost 8 bases, and 15 bases lay between the germline ends. Germline-derived CDR1 and CDR2 are ENHRY and SYGVKD. This CDR3 comprises 14 residues. CDR3 region: CAISERQGRGGYTF. As DNA, the CDR3 is TGTGCCATCAGTGAGCGGCAGGGAAGGGGAGGCTACACCTTC.

This clonotype was detected many times. The J gene is TRBJ2-7, the V gene TRBV28; no clear D gene. This CDR3 has 11 residues. Germline V lookup: CDR1 MDHEN, CDR2 SYDVKM. The V gene lost 6 bases and the J gene lost 3 bases, with 6 bases spanning the gap. In DNA, the CDR3 is TGTGCCAGCAGCTTTGGCTACGAGCAGTACTTC. This sequence encodes CASSFGYEQYF.

The rearrangement links TRBV7-9 to TRBJ1-1; D not certain. V gave up 4 bases and J gave up 3 bases, with 15 bases separating them. The germline V gene encodes CDR1 SEHNR and CDR2 FQNEAQ (reference sequence). The CDR3 extends over 15 amino acids. The CDR3 region has the DNA TGTGCCAGCAGCTCCGACCTCCTCGGCTACACTGAAGCTTTCTTT. This gives the protein CASSSDLLGYTEAFF.

The rearrangement links TRBV6-6 to TRBJ2-1, with D possibly being TRBD1 (6 bases). Trimming took 6 bases from V and 2 from J, leaving 20 bases between them. CDR3 size: 17 residues. Germline V CDR1 and CDR2: MNHNY, SVGAGI (reference sequence). This CDR3 is CASSQALQGPPYNEQFF. CDR3 in DNA: TGTGCCAGCAGCCAAGCCCTACAGGGCCCCCCCTACAATGAGCAGTTCTTC.

A note on this clonotype: A much larger clone differs by one base, so this may be a read error. J is TRBJ2-7 and V is TRBV7-6; 7 nucleotides agree with TRBD2. This CDR3 is built from 14 residues. Germline CDR1 and CDR2: SGHVS and FNYEAQ. Unmatched junction bases numbered 14, after V lost 8 bases and J lost 7 bases. CDR3 sequence reads: CASEPLSGLREQYF. CDR3 sequence (DNA): TGTGCCAGCGAACCTCTGTCGGGACTAAGGGAGCAGTACTTC.

The chain has TRBV6-5 and TRBJ2-7, with D possibly TRBD1 on 6 matching bases. The CDR3 contains 14 residues. The germline V gene has CDR1 MNHEY and CDR2 SVGAGI. V lost 5 bases and J 2 bases, leaving 13 bases between the germline ends. CDR3 in DNA: TGTGCCAGCAGTAACAGGGCTGGCACCTACGAGCAGTACTTC. As protein: CASSNRAGTYEQYF.

The rearrangement links TRBV12-5 to TRBJ1-2; TRBD1 is a possible D gene (5 bases). Trimming shortened V by 6 bases and J by 6 bases, and 17 bases separated the two germline ends. Looked up from germline, CDR1 is LGHNT and CDR2 is FRNRAP. The CDR3 length is 14 residues. The CDR3 nucleotides are TGTGCTAGTGGCAAGTCCGGGGCTCCGGATGGCTACACCTTC. Its translation: CASGKSGAPDGYTF.

This clonotype occurred many times. V usage is TRBV6-1 and J usage is TRBJ2-4; D ambiguous. Germline CDR1 MNHNS, CDR2 SASEGT. V was cut by 1 base and J by 0 bases, with 7 bases left in between. This CDR3 is built from 15 residues. CDR3 residues: CASSEESLAKNIQYF. CDR3 coding DNA: TGTGCCAGCAGTGAAGAATCACTAGCCAAAAACATTCAGTACTTC.

This clonotype was observed a handful of times. DNA of the CDR3: TGTGCCAGCAGTTACTCCGGGGGACCTAACTATGGCTACACCTTC. Amino acid sequence: CASSYSGGPNYGYTF. The chain combines TRBV6-5 with TRBJ1-2; D perhaps matches TRBD1 (5 bases). The CDR3 spans 15 residues. The ends were cut back, 0 bases at V and 0 bases at J, with 8 bases in the middle. Germline V gene sequence: CDR1 MNHEY, CDR2 SVGAGI.

This clonotype was detected ten times or more. The chain uses TRBV7-2 and TRBJ1-6; TRBD1 matches at 7 bases. The CDR3 loop spans 15 amino acids. Germline lookup yields CDR1 SGHTA and CDR2 FQGNSA. The V and J ends lost 1 base and 9 bases, in that order; junction bases with no gene match: 6. Written as DNA, the CDR3 is TGTGCCAGCAGCTTAGAGTACAGGGGAACTTCACCCCTCCACTTT. Translated: CASSLEYRGTSPLHF.

The rearrangement uses TRBV29-1 and TRBJ1-1, with D unresolved. The CDR3 spans 14 residues. The germline CDR1 and CDR2 sequences are SQVTM and ANQGSEA. Trimming left V 6 bases short and J 10 bases short, with 24 bases between. CDR3: CSVTRTGSTKGAFF. CDR3 coding DNA: TGCAGCGTCACACGTACCGGATCGACGAAAGGAGCTTTCTTT.

This clonotype appeared a few times. This chain uses TRBV12-3 or TRBV12-4 with TRBJ1-1; D not certain. CDR3 length: 11 amino acids. Deletions cut 7 bases from V and 4 bases from J, with 7 bases between. The DNA for the CDR3 is TGTGCCAGCAAATATGGCACTGAAGCTTTCTTT. This encodes CASKYGTEAFF.

This clonotype appeared once. The rearrangement joins TRBV29-1 to TRBJ1-1, with unresolved D. The CDR3 totals 14 residues. V was pared by 0 bases and J by 0 bases, with 8 bases between. Germline assignment: CDR1 SQVTM and CDR2 ANQGSEA. CDR3 loop: CSVEEDLVNTEAFF. In DNA, the CDR3 is TGCAGCGTTGAAGAAGACCTGGTGAACACTGAAGCTTTCTTT.

There are a few counts of this clonotype. V gene TRBV29-1 combines with J gene TRBJ1-3, with D unclear. The CDR3 covers 12 residues. Germline lookup yields CDR1 SQVTM and CDR2 ANQGSEA. V lost 6 bases to trimming and J lost 4 bases, with 10 bases between them. CDR3 coding DNA: TGCAGCGTCACGGAGGAGGGAAACACCATATATTTT. It encodes CSVTEEGNTIYF.

V and J are TRBV3-1 and TRBJ2-7; D gene ambiguous. CDR1 and CDR2 from the germline V gene are LGHDT and YNNKEL (reference sequence). V was pared by 4 bases and J by 1 base, with 17 bases between. The CDR3 runs 16 residues. This chain's CDR3 is CASSPTPEQRSYEQYF. In DNA, the CDR3 is TGTGCCAGCAGCCCAACCCCCGAACAGAGATCCTACGAGCAGTACTTC.

A word on this clonotype: Mismatch with germline at one junction end may stem from a read error. The V gene is TRBV6-2 or TRBV6-3, the J gene TRBJ1-5, with D perhaps TRBD1 (5 bases). Germline-derived CDR1 and CDR2 are MNHEY and SVGEGT. The CDR3 spans 13 residues. CDR3 region: CSSSYSRGQPRHF. The CDR3, as DNA: TGTTCCAGCAGTTACTCTAGGGGTCAGCCCCGTCATTTT.

The chain joins TRBV5-3 to TRBJ1-1, with 7 bases lining up with TRBD1. TRBV5-3 is sorted into the ORF group, with uncertain function. Trimming took 8 bases from V and 5 from J; bases not matched to a gene: 15. The CDR3 sequence is 15 residues long. The CDR3 is CASSEDVTGRTEAFF. CDR3 nucleotide sequence: TGTGCCAGCAGCGAGGACGTGACAGGGCGAACTGAAGCTTTCTTT.

This clonotype was found a few times. The chain joins TRBV6-1 to TRBJ1-2, with D tentatively TRBD1 (5 bases). V shed 5 bases and J shed 2 bases, with 9 bases lying between them. The germline V gene has CDR1 MNHNS and CDR2 SASEGT. This CDR3 is built from 13 residues. CDR3 amino acids: CASSRTGNYGYTF. CDR3 DNA: TGTGCCAGCAGTCGCACAGGCAACTATGGCTACACCTTC.

This clonotype was found many times. The V and J genes are TRBV7-8 and TRBJ1-6; 9 bases map to TRBD1. Germline CDR1 SGHVS, CDR2 FQNEAQ. The CDR3 covers 14 residues. V trimming: 1 base; J trimming: 9 bases; junction bases outside the gene matches: 1. DNA for the CDR3: TGTGCCAGCAGCTTAGACAGGGGGCGTTCACCCCTCCACTTT. It translates to CASSLDRGRSPLHF.